Here is one TCR beta chain with its context. What antigen it recognizes has not been identified. The sample holds no much larger clone one base away, and base qualities are not on file. The source of the sample is a study of blood T cell repertoires in COVID-19 (dated by TCRdb to the early 2020s). Looking at the study overall: Samples covering the acute and convalescent phases of COVID-19 were provided by collaborators in the United States, Italy and Spain. The repertoires were released in a freely available public database intended as a resource for research on the immune response to SARS-CoV-2. The material from the prospective study consisted of cDNA or gDNA derived from T cells, B-cell-depleted T cells, or PBMCs. The dataset comprised deeply sampled blood TCRbeta repertoires from subjects exposed to, actively infected with, or recovered from COVID-19. The sample metadata nearly always contained a de-identified subject ID, COVID-19 status, age in years and sex. The samples were drawn from the first 160 participants of the ongoing ImmuneRACE study and from over a thousand subjects provided by 6 global collaborators. Where available, HLA class I and class II types were obtained from metadata supplied by the sample provider rather than from assay-based typing. Results and caveats for the whole study, not just this receptor: Clinical and demographic metadata were provided uncurated, with the amount varying by source and participant.

Each collaborating institution followed its own protocols to collect whole blood in K2EDTA tubes. For TCRbeta analysis, collaborator samples were shipped as frozen whole blood, as isolated PBMCs, or as DNA extracted from either sample type. For CDR1 and CDR2, the germline V gene lists MDHEN and SYDVKM. There are 17 amino acids in the CDR3, from cysteine to phenylalanine inclusive. The entry retains the CDR3 DNA only, 51 bases that are in frame from base 1. Ends trimmed: V by 4 bases, J by 0 bases; bases unmatched to a gene: 9. TCRbeta CDR3 regions were amplified from genomic DNA by means of the immunoSEQ Assay, a bias-controlled multiplex PCR. In the original analysis: The number of nucleated cells in each sample was estimated from the amplification of reference gene primers within the assay. Sequence reads were collapsed and filtered to measure the absolute abundance of every unique TCRbeta CDR3 rearrangement. For each sample, productive Simpson clonality was calculated as the square root of Simpson's diversity index across productive rearrangements. Imported from immuneACCESS, the table was reduced by TCRdb to in-frame sequences with V and J called. These copies leave out some clones; in studies compared against another copy, an unresolved V gene accounts for under half, and the cause of the remainder is not known. D and trimming were read from the DNA, whereas the V and J calls and clone size are those reported in that table. Recorded for this sample are 25,000 to 35,000 clones; around 90% of them occurred a single time. The ten largest make up approximately 9.8% of the sample.

The material sequenced was peripheral blood. The clonotype was recovered from a human donor with active COVID-19. The donor label of this sample is uncertain. The chain links TRBV28 with TRBJ1-5, with TRBD1 matching 7 junction bases. The DNA sequence is as follows: TGTGCCAGCAGTTCCGGACAGGCGATCTATAGCAATCAGCCCCAGCATTTT. Its translation is CASSSGQAIYSNQPQHF.